The sequence of this T cell receptor beta chain was determined in a study of blood T cells in healthy people across ages. The germline V gene encodes CDR1 MNHEY and CDR2 SVGEGT. The CDR3 runs to 12 residues. V was cut by 6 bases and J by 10 bases, with 16 bases left in between. Alongside a J-beta primer mix, a sample-barcoded 5' primer served in a second PCR lasting about 7 to 12 cycles. In TCRdb, the 5' RACE reads were re-called with MiXCR into one record per CDR3 protein. The sample lists about 800,000 distinct CDR3 sequences, 55% to 70% seen once, with about 20% in the top ten. This sequence originates from a man aged 30 to 39 in good health. Input material: blood. This chain uses TRBV6-2 or TRBV6-3 with TRBJ2-7; unclear D gene. This CDR3 reads CASRYGRRHQYF. The DNA for the CDR3 is TGTGCCAGCAGGTATGGACGAAGACACCAGTACTTC.